Given below is one T cell receptor beta chain in context. Its target is not known. Several immunoSEQ plates held equal portions of the genomic DNA taken from each subset. Some clones are missing from TCRdb's copy, which holds only in-frame ones; the method was immunoSEQ multiplex PCR. The sample consists of about 2 million clones, roughly 96% of them appearing once. Per germline, CDR1 SGHDT and CDR2 YYEEEE. V shed 6 bases and J shed 3 bases, with 12 bases lying between them. This CDR3 has 13 amino acids. This sample is drawn from a study of shared clonotypes between healthy human individuals. Study summary: Used for every donor were three CD4 naive, three CD4 memory, two CD8 naive and one CD8 memory plate. Study-level points and caveats: Sampling covered nothing but blood. Tissue TCR repertoires likely differ from those found in blood.

Material for sequencing was naive CD4+ T cells sorted from blood. The subset here: CD45RA+ positively selected. The V call is TRBV5-6, the J call TRBJ2-5, with D possibly being TRBD1 or TRBD2 (6 bases each). The receptor was isolated from a man aged 18 to 29 in good health. The CDR3 loop reads CASNLRGEETQYF. CDR3 DNA sequence: TGTGCCAGCAACCTAAGGGGGGAAGAGACCCAGTACTTC. Full variable domain (outside the CDR3, taken from reference TRBV5-6 and TRBJ2-5): DAGVTQSPTHLIKTRGQQVTLRCSPKSGHDTVSWYQQALGQGPQFIFQYYEEEERQRGNFPDRFSGHQFPNYSSELNVNALLLGDSALYLCASNLRGEETQYFGPGTRLLVL.